What follows are 22 T cell receptor beta chains derived from one specimen sequenced in a study of blood T cell repertoires in COVID-19. Here immunoSEQ multiplex PCR was the method, and the copy in TCRdb shows in-frame clones only, minus some. The data hold tens of thousands of clones, with 75% to 90% observed a single time. Sequenced material: peripheral blood. The receptor set was obtained from a man in his sixties with active or convalescent COVID-19.

V and J are TRBV6-4 and TRBJ2-6; TRBD1 matches at 8 bases. There are 19 residues in the CDR3. CDR1 and CDR2 from the germline V gene are MRHNA and SNTAGT. With V trimmed by 8 bases and J by 0 bases, 15 bases remained unmatched. In nucleotides, the CDR3 is TGTGCCAGCTCCCCCAACCCCCAGGGGGCTCCCTCTGGGGCCAACGTCCTGACTTTC. Its translation: CASSPNPQGAPSGANVLTF.

The rearrangement links TRBV21-1 to TRBJ1-2; the table's D call, TRBD1, was not checked against the DNA. TRBV21-1 is an annotated pseudogene. The CDR3 extends over 13 amino acids. CDR3 sequence: CASSPGLRDRGTF. The CDR3 DNA is TGTGCCAGCAGCCCTGGGCTGAGGGACAGGGGAACCTTC.

The chain couples TRBV3-1 (or the pseudogene TRBV3-2) to TRBJ1-3; D is unclear. Germline values: CDR1 LGHDT, CDR2 YNNKEL (reference sequence). The CDR3 loop spans 12 amino acids. The V end lost 4 bases, the J end lost 4 bases, and 5 bases lay between the germline ends. DNA for the CDR3: TGTGCCAGCAGCCCATCAGGAAACACCATATATTTT. As protein: CASSPSGNTIYF.

This clone was detected once. The chain combines TRBV18 with TRBJ1-3; a weak D match, TRBD1 (6 bases). Germline lookup yields CDR1 KGHSH and CDR2 LQKENI. Trimming removed 5 bases at V and 2 bases at J, with 13 bases between. The CDR3 is 15 amino acids. CDR3 sequence (DNA): TGTGCCAGCTCAACCGTGGACAGCCCTGGAAACACCATATATTTT. Its protein product is CASSTVDSPGNTIYF.

The table lists this clone with a count of one. The V call is TRBV30, the J call TRBJ1-6; 7 positions match TRBD1. Germline V gives CDR1 GTSNPN, CDR2 SVGIG (reference sequence). V dropped 7 bases and J dropped 8; count of bases not matched to a gene: 5. The CDR3 extends over 12 amino acids. CDR3 loop: CASTQGDSPLHF. The DNA for the CDR3 is TGTGCCTCCACGCAGGGGGATTCACCCCTCCACTTT.

The chain employs TRBV5-6 and TRBJ2-1, with 8 bases that match TRBD1. The germline V gene encodes CDR1 SGHDT and CDR2 YYEEEE. This CDR3 has 15 residues. Germline trimming cut 3 bases from V and 0 bases from J; bases unmatched to any gene: 2. The CDR3 loop reads CASSWTGNSYNEQFF. In DNA, the CDR3 is TGTGCCAGCAGCTGGACAGGGAACTCCTACAATGAGCAGTTCTTC.

The chain combines TRBV2 with TRBJ1-5; TRBD1 agrees at 7 bases. V was pared by 4 bases and J by 5 bases, with 5 bases of the junction left unmatched. The CDR3 is 14 residues long. Per the germline V gene, CDR1 is SNHLY and CDR2 is FYNNEI. CDR3 DNA sequence: TGTGCCAGCAGTGGGACAGGCCGACATCAGCCCCAGCATTTT. Encoded protein: CASSGTGRHQPQHF. Full variable domain (missing parts from reference TRBV2 and TRBJ1-5): EPEVTQTPSHQVTQMGQEVILRCVPISNHLYFYWYRQILGQKVEFLVSFYNNEISEKSEIFDDQFSVERPDGSNFTLKIRSTKLEDSAMYFCASSGTGRHQPQHFGDGTRLSIL.

This chain joins TRBV7-9 and TRBJ1-2; D is ambiguous. CDR1 is SEHNR, CDR2 FQNEAQ, per germline (reference sequence). V lost 0 bases and J 6 bases, leaving 8 bases between the germline ends. The CDR3 has 13 residues. CDR3 residues: CASSLAGGNGYTF. The CDR3 DNA follows: TGTGCCAGCAGCTTAGCGGGAGGTAATGGCTACACCTTC.

In its sample, this clone was seen once. The genes are TRBV11-3 and TRBJ1-1; 7 nucleotides align to TRBD1. Germline loops: CDR1 SGHNT, CDR2 YENEEA. The CDR3 has 14 amino acids. Trimming at V came to 5 bases and at J to 3 bases, leaving 6 bases not matched to a gene. The CDR3 DNA reads TGTGCCAGCAGCAGAAGGGGGCGCGACACTGAAGCTTTCTTT. Translated, it gives CASSRRGRDTEAFF.

J is TRBJ2-3 and V is TRBV5-4; 11 nucleotides line up with TRBD2. Germline V gives CDR1 SGHNT, CDR2 YYREEE (reference sequence). The CDR3 covers 18 residues. With V trimmed by 4 bases and J by 6 bases, 16 bases remained unmatched. CDR3 sequence reads: CASSQSTSGGRFLDTQYF. CDR3 sequence (DNA): TGTGCCAGCAGCCAATCCACTAGCGGGGGACGATTTTTGGATACGCAGTATTTT.

The chain links TRBV25-1 to TRBJ1-1; no clear D gene. Trimming left V 6 bases short and J 1 base short, with 3 bases between. CDR3 length equals 11 residues. CDR1 is MGHDK, CDR2 SYGVNS, per germline. CDR3 loop: CASRRNTEAFF. DNA of the CDR3: TGTGCCAGCAGGAGGAACACTGAAGCTTTCTTT.

The chain has TRBV7-2 and TRBJ1-3; 7 bases match TRBD1. The trim removed 5 bases at V and 0 bases at J, leaving 16 bases unmatched. This CDR3 has 19 amino acids. CDR1 is SGHTA, CDR2 FQGNSA, per germline. The CDR3 region is CASSPRQGIVVNSGNTIYF. CDR3 DNA: TGTGCCAGCAGCCCCCGACAGGGTATTGTGGTAAACTCTGGAAACACCATATATTTT. The variable domain in full, completed from reference TRBV7-2 and TRBJ1-3, reads GAGVSQSPSNKVTEKGKDVELRCDPISGHTALYWYRQSLGQGLEFLIYFQGNSAPDKSGLPSDRFSAERTGGSVSTLTIQRTQQEDSAVYLCASSPRQGIVVNSGNTIYFGEGSWLTVV.

The genes are TRBV6-2 or TRBV6-3 and TRBJ2-4, with TRBD1 identical over 9 bases. The ends lost 4 bases at V and 5 bases at J; junction bases unmatched: 6. Germline V lookup: CDR1 MNHEY, CDR2 SVGEGT. The CDR3 loop spans 15 amino acids. The CDR3 DNA sequence: TGTGCCAGCAGTTCAATACAGGGGGCGGAAAACATTCAGTACTTC. The encoded protein is CASSSIQGAENIQYF.

The chain joins TRBV4-2 to TRBJ2-3, with 8 bases fitting TRBD2. V lost 0 bases, J lost 2 bases, and 10 bases stayed unmatched. This CDR3 region has 18 residues. Germline CDR1 LGHNA, CDR2 YNFKEQ. CDR3: CASSQEVSGTRITDTQYF. DNA of the CDR3: TGTGCCAGCAGCCAAGAAGTTTCAGGGACTAGAATCACAGATACGCAGTATTTT.

The V gene is TRBV19, the J gene TRBJ1-5, with 10 bases that match TRBD1. In germline, CDR1 is LNHDA, CDR2 SQIVND (reference sequence). The CDR3 length is 14 residues. Losses at the gene ends were 6 bases for V and 5 bases for J; bases not matched to a gene: 4. The CDR3 nucleotides are TGTGCCAGTAGGGGACAGGGGAATTATCAGCCCCAGCATTTT. It specifies CASRGQGNYQPQHF.

The chain carries TRBV5-1 and TRBJ1-1, with unresolved D. V dropped 6 bases and J dropped 3 bases, with 15 bases sitting between them. This CDR3 has 14 residues. Per the germline V gene, CDR1 is SGHRS and CDR2 is YFSETQ. The CDR3 DNA follows: TGCGCCAGCAAATACGAGGGAAAGGACACTGAAGCTTTCTTT. This translates into CASKYEGKDTEAFF.

CDR3 DNA: TGTGCCAGCAGTCAGGGGGGTGTGGAGCAGTACGTC. This gives the protein CASSQGGVEQYV. This chain connects TRBV2 to TRBJ2-7; perhaps TRBD1 as D (7 bases). This CDR3 is 12 amino acids long. Trimming stripped 5 bases from V and 7 bases from J, with 12 bases between. Per germline, CDR1 SNHLY and CDR2 FYNNEI.

The chain is built from TRBV19 and TRBJ1-3, with D uncertain. Per germline, CDR1 LNHDA and CDR2 SQIVND (reference sequence). V lost 5 bases and J 4 bases, leaving 9 bases between the germline ends. This CDR3 is built from 13 residues. CDR3 coding DNA: TGTGCCAGTAGTGTCCTACGGGGAAACACCATATATTTT. Its translation is CASSVLRGNTIYF.

This sequence joins TRBV5-6 and TRBJ2-7; 11 bases are shared with TRBD1. CDR3 size: 14 residues. With V trimmed by 4 bases and J by 3 bases, 3 bases remained unmatched. CDR1 and CDR2 (germline): SGHDT, YYEEEE. The CDR3 bases are TGTGCCAGCAGCACGGGACAGGGGGTCTACGAGCAGTACGTC. Encoded protein: CASSTGQGVYEQYV.

The J gene is TRBJ2-2, the V gene TRBV6-2 or TRBV6-3, with 7 bases lining up with TRBD2. The CDR3 sequence is 15 residues long. Germline CDR1 MNHEY, CDR2 SVGEGT. The J segment lost 1 base and the V segment lost 4 bases, leaving 3 bases of the junction unmatched. The CDR3 DNA sequence: TGTGCCAGCAGTTGGACTAGACTGAACACCGGGGAGCTGTTTTTT. Protein sequence: CASSWTRLNTGELFF.

J is TRBJ1-1 and V is TRBV5-4; 9 bases line up with TRBD1. V was pared by 4 bases and J by 0 bases, with 4 bases of the junction left unmatched. Germline CDR1 reads SGHNT; CDR2 reads YYREEE (reference sequence). This CDR3 contains 15 residues. CDR3 sequence reads: CASSPGQGMNTEAFF. The CDR3 coding sequence is TGTGCCAGCAGCCCGGGACAGGGAATGAACACTGAAGCTTTCTTT.

V usage is TRBV28 and J usage is TRBJ1-5; D gene uncertain. The germline gives CDR1 MDHEN, CDR2 SYDVKM. The CDR3 runs to 15 residues. Trimming pared 3 bases from V and 5 bases from J, leaving 14 bases between. For the CDR3, the DNA is TGTGCCAGCAGTTTTCCGTTCGTTCGTCATCAGCCCCAGCATTTT. Translated: CASSFPFVRHQPQHF.